Presented here are 9 T cell receptor beta chains from one specimen sequenced in a study of T cells in Graves' hyperthyroidism and ophthalmopathy. RNA transcripts served as the template for amplifying TCR beta CDR3 regions. The HTBI set primed first-round TCR CDR3 RT-PCR. MiXCR, applied by TCRdb to the multiplex PCR reads, yields one record per CDR3 protein. The sample lists about 250,000 distinct CDR3 sequences, approximately 23% occurring once. Sequenced sample: blood. These receptors came from a woman in her thirties or forties with Graves' ophthalmopathy.

This clonotype has only a few counts. The chain has TRBV28 and TRBJ2-7, with D perhaps given as TRBD1 or TRBD2 (5 bases each). The germline gives CDR1 MDHEN, CDR2 SYDVKM. Trimming pared 7 bases from V and 2 bases from J, leaving 12 bases between. The CDR3 extends over 13 amino acids. CDR3 sequence reads: CASMGRTPYEQYF. The CDR3 DNA sequence: TGTGCCAGCATGGGACGGACTCCCTACGAGCAGTACTTC.

This clonotype came up many times. Possible read error: a much larger clone is one base away. The gene calls are TRBV28 and TRBJ1-5; 7 bases align to TRBD1. This CDR3 contains 18 residues. Germline CDR1 MDHEN, CDR2 SYDVKM. In DNA form, the CDR3 reads TGTGCCAGCAGCCCCGACAGGGCCTATGTGTATAGCAATCAGCCCCAGCGTTTT. Encoded protein: CASSPDRAYVYSNQPQRF.

The CDR3 loop is CSASVGLRNTEAFF. CDR3 DNA: TGCAGTGCTAGTGTGGGTCTACGGAACACTGAAGCTTTCTTT. This chain connects TRBV20-1 to TRBJ1-1; D uncertain. Germline CDR1 DFQATT, CDR2 SNEGSKA (reference sequence). There are 14 residues in the CDR3. The V gene lost 3 bases and the J gene lost 1 base, with 12 bases spanning the gap.

The J gene is TRBJ1-1, the V gene TRBV7-9, with D uncertain. Germline V CDR1 and CDR2: SEHNR, FQNEAQ (reference sequence). The ends were cut back, 2 bases at V and 6 bases at J, with 16 bases in the middle. This CDR3 spans 15 amino acids. This chain's CDR3 is CASSLNQRSIAEAFF. The CDR3 nucleotides are TGTGCCAGCAGCTTAAACCAGCGGTCTATAGCTGAAGCTTTCTTT.

Ten or more counts support this clonotype. The chain employs TRBV3-1 and TRBJ2-4; D is ambiguous. V was trimmed by 1 base and J by 0 bases, leaving 10 bases between them. The CDR3 loop spans 16 amino acids. Germline CDR1 reads LGHDT; CDR2 reads YNNKEL (reference sequence). CDR3: CASSQGAVLAKNIQYF. The CDR3 DNA sequence: TGTGCCAGCAGCCAAGGTGCAGTACTAGCCAAAAACATTCAGTACTTC. Variable domain in full (rest from reference TRBV3-1 and TRBJ2-4): DTAVSQTPKYLVTQMGNDKSIKCEQNLGHDTMYWYKQDSKKFLKIMFSYNNKELIINETVPNRFSPKSPDKAHLNLHINSLELGDSAVYFCASSQGAVLAKNIQYFGAGTRLSVL.

This clonotype has at least ten counts. The chain uses TRBV6-1 and TRBJ2-7; tentative D call: TRBD2 (5 bases). Trimming took 4 bases from V and 2 from J, leaving 12 bases between them. CDR3 length equals 14 residues. From germline, CDR1 is MNHNS and CDR2 SASEGT. In DNA, the CDR3 is TGTGCCAGCAGTGTCCGGGGAATCACCTACGAGCAGTACTTC. Amino acid sequence: CASSVRGITYEQYF.

This clonotype was found a few times. The V gene is TRBV27, the J gene TRBJ2-7; 11 bases are shared with TRBD2. V was clipped by 5 bases and J by 2 bases; unmatched bases: 14. The CDR3 spans 18 residues. Germline CDR1 reads MNHEY; CDR2 reads SMNVEV (reference sequence). The CDR3 region has the DNA TGTGCCAGCAGTCCCCTGCTAGCGGGAGGCCCACTTCCCTACGAGCAGTACTTC. Protein: CASSPLLAGGPLPYEQYF.

The V call is TRBV6-2 or TRBV6-3, the J call TRBJ2-7, with D unresolved. The V and J ends lost 8 bases and 9 bases respectively, with 26 bases between them. Germline loops: CDR1 MNHEY, CDR2 SVGEGT. This CDR3 has 15 residues. The CDR3 is CASAPSRTDTTRQYF. CDR3 DNA sequence: TGTGCCAGCGCCCCGAGTCGGACCGATACTACGAGGCAGTACTTC.

The V call is TRBV20-1, the J call TRBJ2-7; 15 bases are shared with TRBD2. The germline V gene has CDR1 DFQATT and CDR2 SNEGSKA (reference sequence). CDR3 length equals 21 residues. J was trimmed by 6 bases and V by 2 bases; bases with no gene match: 23. CDR3 protein: CSARKVSPSGLAGGWWSEQYF. DNA for the CDR3: TGCAGTGCTAGAAAAGTCTCCCCGTCGGGACTAGCGGGGGGTTGGTGGAGCGAGCAGTACTTC.